This T cell receptor beta chain was recorded in a study of cytomegalovirus exposure and HLA in healthy donors. Study background: Of the donors genotyped, 398 in all, about 82% fell in the Caucasian-associated ancestry cluster. General study results and limits: Trimming of TCR beta V- and J-genes showed a link, identified in a later analysis, to a missense DCLRE1C variant.

Primers included in the PCR were 60 Vbeta and 13 Jbeta primers. TCRdb's table, derived via immunoSEQ multiplex PCR, lists solely in-frame clones and lacks some. The sample lists a few hundred thousand clones, around 80% seen once, with 0.5% to 0.7% in the top ten. The J segment lost 2 bases and the V segment lost 3 bases, leaving 4 bases of the junction unmatched. Germline V gene sequence: CDR1 SGHTA, CDR2 FQGNSA. The CDR3 extends over 14 amino acids. Regarding this clone: Its antigen remains unknown.

While unrecorded immune exposures were likely, the donors were nominally healthy when sampled. The chain is built from TRBV7-2 and TRBJ2-7, with 7 positions matching TRBD1. The TCR was taken from a woman aged 35 to 49 in good health and CMV-seronegative. The sequencing sample was made of PBMCs. The CDR3 DNA is TGTGCCAGCAGCTTCCGGGACAGACCCTACGAGCAGTACTTC. Translating it yields CASSFRDRPYEQYF.